The rows below give T cell receptor beta chains drawn from one sample of a study of spatial heterogeneity in lung cancer. TCRdb re-called the 5' RACE reads through MiXCR, storing one row per CDR3 protein. Found here are approximately 13,000 distinct CDR3 sequences, over 4.5% of them singletons; the top ten hold around 35%. Sample: lung tumor tissue, taken at surgery. All receptors derive from a male donor with early-stage non-small cell lung cancer. Both conserved end residues are part of each CDR3. D genes are given only for firm matches. The size entry gives once, few, many, or a class for an expanded clone.

J gene | clone size | V gene | D gene | CDR3 DNA | CDR3 protein
TRBJ1-1 | many | TRBV20-1 | - | TGCAGTGCTAGAGATAAGGGGATAGGTACCACTGAAGCTTTCTTT | CSARDKGIGTTEAFF
TRBJ2-1 | many | TRBV10-3 | TRBD2 | TGTGCCATCAGTGGAGGGGCTAGCGGGATAGGTGAGCAGTTCTTC | CAISGGASGIGEQFF
TRBJ1-5 | many | TRBV18 | TRBD1 | TGTGCCAGCTCACCGGGACAGAACAATCAGCCCCAGCATTTT | CASSPGQNNQPQHF
TRBJ1-2 | many | TRBV7-2 | - | TGTGCCAGCAGCTTAGCGAGAGGCTACACCTTC | CASSLARGYTF
TRBJ2-7 | many | TRBV6-2/TRBV6-3 | TRBD1 | TGTGCCAGCCGCATTACAGGGGGCGTCTACGAGCAGTACTTC | CASRITGGVYEQYF
TRBJ1-1 | many | TRBV20-1 | - | TGCAGTGCTTACGGACGGTCGATGAACACTGAAGCTTTCTTT | CSAYGRSMNTEAFF
TRBJ2-7 | many | TRBV11-1 | - | TGTGCCAGCAGCGGAAGCGGGGACAATCTCTACGAGCAGTACTTC | CASSGSGDNLYEQYF
TRBJ2-1 | many | TRBV20-1 | - | TGCAGTGCTAGTTGGGCGGGAAGAAATAGGGAGCAGTTCTTC | CSASWAGRNREQFF
TRBJ1-1 | many | TRBV4-1 | TRBD1 | TGCGCCAGCAGCCATTCGGACAGGGAAGCTTTCTTT | CASSHSDREAFF
TRBJ2-2 | many | TRBV12-3/TRBV12-4 | TRBD1 | TGTGCCAGCGGACAGGAGTATACCGGGGAGCTGTTTTTT | CASGQEYTGELFF
TRBJ1-3 | many | TRBV7-9 | - | TGTGCCAGCAGCCCCAGTCGGGGCACCATATATTTT | CASSPSRGTIYF
TRBJ2-1 | many | TRBV7-2 | TRBD1 | TGTGCCAGCAGCCTGGGACAGGCCACCTACAATGAGCAGTTCTTC | CASSLGQATYNEQFF
TRBJ1-5 | many | TRBV20-1 | - | TGCAGTGCTAGAAGTCCAACAGGGCTATACGGCAATCAGCCCCAGCATTTT | CSARSPTGLYGNQPQHF
TRBJ1-2 | many | TRBV3-1 | - | TGTGCCAGCAGCCAACGTGAAGGGAGCTATGGCTATACCTTC | CASSQREGSYGYTF